Listed below are T cell receptor beta chains from one sample, sequenced in a study of T cell responses to AZD1222 COVID-19 vaccine. Assay: immunoSEQ multiplex PCR; the TCRdb copy retains only in-frame clones and omits some. There are 90,000 to 100,000 clones in the sample; 70% to 90% occur only once, and 2.9% lies in the top ten. This specimen was peripheral blood, taken on day 0 of AZD1222 vaccination. These receptors were obtained from an adult in good health. Both conserved end residues are part of each CDR3. A D gene is named only where the DNA matches it firmly. The size of a clone is reported for some rows only, either as once, few or many, or as a class for expanded clones.

D,size,J,V,CDR3,DNA
-,-,TRBJ2-2,TRBV11-3,CASSLFGGQNTGELFF,TGTGCCAGCAGCTTATTCGGCGGGCAGAACACCGGGGAGCTGTTTTTT
-,-,TRBJ2-3,TRBV9,CASSGGSGFPTDTQYF,TGTGCCAGCAGCGGGGGAAGCGGGTTTCCCACAGATACGCAGTATTTT
-,-,TRBJ2-1,TRBV4-2,CASSRSYNEQFF,TGTGCCAGCAGCCGCTCCTACAATGAGCAGTTCTTC
-,-,TRBJ1-1,TRBV24-1,CAITGSNTEAFF,TGTGCCATCACCGGCTCGAACACTGAAGCTTTCTTT
-,once,TRBJ1-2,TRBV19,CASRGAIRNYGYTF,TGTGCCAGTAGGGGGGCGATCCGTAACTATGGCTACACCTTC
-,-,TRBJ1-5,TRBV9,CASSAEGQPGQPQHF,TGTGCCAGCAGCGCCGAGGGACAACCGGGTCAGCCCCAGCATTTT
TRBD1,-,TRBJ1-4,TRBV5-8,CASSLDRGDEKLFF,TGTGCCAGCAGCTTGGACAGGGGAGACGAAAAACTGTTTTTT
-,once,TRBJ1-1,TRBV7-8,CASSPATEAFF,TGTGCCAGCAGCCCCGCCACTGAAGCTTTCTTT
-,-,TRBJ1-3,TRBV9,CASSAERWEPGNTIYF,TGTGCCAGCAGCGCCGAACGGTGGGAGCCTGGAAACACCATATATTTT
-,-,TRBJ1-5,TRBV10-3,CAISRVSNQPQHF,TGTGCCATCAGCAGGGTTAGCAATCAGCCCCAGCATTTT
TRBD1,-,TRBJ1-1,TRBV19,CASRGQGNTEAFF,TGTGCCAGTAGGGGACAGGGGAACACTGAAGCTTTCTTT
-,-,TRBJ1-2,TRBV4-3,CASSHGRGGYGYTF,TGCGCCAGCAGCCACGGGCGGGGGGGCTATGGCTACACCTTC
TRBD2,-,TRBJ2-3,TRBV19,CASSTRDYPNTDTQYF,TGTGCCAGTAGTACTCGGGACTACCCCAACACAGATACGCAGTATTTT
TRBD1,few,TRBJ1-1,TRBV9,CASRGQGHTEAFF,TGTGCCAGCAGGGGACAGGGGCACACTGAAGCTTTCTTT
-,-,TRBJ1-3,TRBV7-9,CASSLNGNTIYF,TGTGCCAGCAGCTTAAACGGAAACACCATATATTTT
-,-,TRBJ2-5,TRBV19,CASSQIGGVQETQYF,TGTGCCAGTAGCCAAATAGGAGGGGTCCAAGAGACCCAGTACTTC
TRBD1,-,TRBJ2-2,TRBV5-6,CASSFQGANGELFF,TGTGCCAGCAGCTTCCAGGGGGCTAACGGGGAGCTGTTTTTT
-,-,TRBJ1-2,TRBV29-1,CSVEWLGRGISYGYTF,TGCAGCGTTGAATGGCTTGGCAGGGGCATTTCCTATGGCTACACCTTC
-,-,TRBJ1-4,TRBV7-2,CASSLVWEFNEKLFF,TGTGCCAGCAGCTTAGTCTGGGAATTTAATGAAAAACTGTTTTTT
-,-,TRBJ1-2,TRBV6-5,CASRDPSTVPYGYTF,TGTGCCAGCAGAGACCCCTCAACGGTGCCCTATGGCTACACCTTC
-,-,TRBJ1-3,TRBV6-5,CASHKGRPSGNTIYF,TGTGCCAGCCATAAGGGGCGGCCCTCTGGAAACACCATATATTTT
-,-,TRBJ2-7,TRBV2,CASSVGGQISYEQYF,TGTGCCAGCAGTGTCGGTGGACAGATCTCCTACGAGCAGTACTTC
TRBD2,-,TRBJ2-5,TRBV10-3,CAISEGLAGGWETQYF,TGTGCCATCAGTGAGGGACTAGCGGGGGGATGGGAGACCCAGTACTTC
TRBD2,once,TRBJ2-7,TRBV6-2/TRBV6-3,CASSRGGTSGHEQYF,TGTGCCAGCAGTAGAGGAGGGACTAGCGGGCACGAGCAGTACTTC
TRBD2,-,TRBJ2-2,TRBV7-3,CASSLWASGSLGFAGELFF,TGTGCCAGCAGCTTATGGGCTAGCGGGAGTCTCGGTTTCGCCGGGGAGCTGTTTTTT
-,-,TRBJ1-1,TRBV2,CASREYGLNTEAFF,TGTGCCAGCAGAGAATACGGGTTGAACACTGAAGCTTTCTTT
-,few,TRBJ2-7,TRBV15,CATSRGGSSYEQYF,TGTGCCACCAGCAGAGGGGGGAGCTCCTACGAGCAGTACTTC
TRBD1,-,TRBJ1-1,TRBV13,CASSLDPTGKGTEAFF,TGTGCCAGCAGCTTAGACCCGACAGGGAAAGGTACTGAAGCTTTCTTT